This TCR beta chain was profiled in a study of human thymus T cells. General study points: Across thymic and blood repertoires, the usage of V and J genes appeared to be biased. Thymic repertoires from unrelated individuals overlapped highly, related research reported.

This clone has just one count. Its antigen is currently unknown. CDR3 length equals 14 residues. Between the trimmed V and J ends, which lost 0 bases and 3 bases, there was a span of 8 bases. CDR1 and CDR2 (germline): SGHRS, YFSETQ. It was from resections taken during corrective heart surgery that the thymus tissue came. Assay used: immunoSEQ multiplex PCR; TCRdb lists only in-frame clones, some missing. The sample holds tens of thousands of clones, 90% to 98% seen once. The sequence came from a boy in the first two years of life with a congenital heart defect but otherwise immunologically healthy. The sample taken for sequencing was thymus tissue. This chain joins TRBV5-1 and TRBJ2-3; no clear D. The CDR3 sequence is CASSLAPGTDTQYF. The CDR3, as DNA: TGCGCCAGCAGCTTGGCCCCGGGTACAGATACGCAGTATTTT.